This T cell receptor beta chain was captured by sequencing in a study of blood T cell repertoires in COVID-19. The table came from immunoSEQ multiplex PCR; TCRdb's copy has only in-frame clones and leaves some out. Of around 180,000 clones listed, over 70% are singletons. Sequencing was performed on peripheral blood. This TCR came from a man aged 55 to 69 with active or convalescent COVID-19.

CDR3 nucleotides: TGTGCCAGCAGTGTCCTAGGGGGCTATGGCTACACCTTC. This sequence encodes CASSVLGGYGYTF. This sequence joins TRBV2 and TRBJ1-2; TRBD1 is a possible D gene (6 bases). This CDR3 has 13 residues. Between the trimmed V and J ends, which lost 4 bases and 4 bases, there was a span of 10 bases. From germline, CDR1 is SNHLY and CDR2 FYNNEI.